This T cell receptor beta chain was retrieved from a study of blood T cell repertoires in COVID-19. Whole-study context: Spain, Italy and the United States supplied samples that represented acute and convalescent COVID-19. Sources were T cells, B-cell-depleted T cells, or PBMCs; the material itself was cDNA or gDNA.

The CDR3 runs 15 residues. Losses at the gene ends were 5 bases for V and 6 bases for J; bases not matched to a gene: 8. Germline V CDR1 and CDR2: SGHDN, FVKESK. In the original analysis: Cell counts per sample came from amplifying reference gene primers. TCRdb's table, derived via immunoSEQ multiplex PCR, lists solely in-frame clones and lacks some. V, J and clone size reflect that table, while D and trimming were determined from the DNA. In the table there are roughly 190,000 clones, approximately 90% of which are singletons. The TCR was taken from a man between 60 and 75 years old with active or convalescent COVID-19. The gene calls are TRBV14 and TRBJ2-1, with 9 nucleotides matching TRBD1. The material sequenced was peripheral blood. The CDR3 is CASSYGTGRGNEQFF. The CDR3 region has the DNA TGTGCCAGCAGCTACGGGACAGGGCGTGGCAATGAGCAGTTCTTC.